This T cell receptor beta chain was recovered during a study of prognosis after radiotherapy for stage I lung cancer. Across the whole study: Fourteen of the patients presented with newly diagnosed primary stage I lung tumors; five or six had oligometastatic NSCLC following surgical resection of the primary tumor. Study-level points and caveats: Unique TCR clone counts were lower following stereotactic body radiation therapy (median 10,088 versus 6,861). There was no determination made of whether the expanded TCR clones were tumor-specific.

Starting from genomic DNA, TCR beta CDR3 was amplified through two-round multiplex PCR. For every TRBV and TRBJ gene, a specific primer was used in first-round PCR. Via MiXCR, TCRdb re-called the multiplex PCR reads, giving one row per CDR3 protein. The table lists fewer than 65,000 distinct CDR3 sequences, over 30% of them singletons. This clonotype was seen ten or more times. Its antigen is unknown. Trimming shortened V by 4 bases and J by 0 bases, and 10 bases separated the two germline ends. CDR3 length equals 15 residues. Germline lookup yields CDR1 SNHLY and CDR2 FYNNEI. The patients, who had no history of other malignancies and had received no prior chemotherapy or radiotherapy, were all found to be node-negative on CT and PET/CT.

This sequence was found in a donor aged 50 or older with non-small cell lung cancer. The chain is built from TRBV2 and TRBJ1-5; tentatively, D is TRBD1 (5 bases). Sequencing was performed on PBMCs, taken before or after stereotactic body radiation therapy (not recorded which). The CDR3 reads CASSAEGDSNQPQHF. DNA of the CDR3: TGTGCCAGCAGTGCCGAAGGGGATAGCAATCAGCCCCAGCATTTT.